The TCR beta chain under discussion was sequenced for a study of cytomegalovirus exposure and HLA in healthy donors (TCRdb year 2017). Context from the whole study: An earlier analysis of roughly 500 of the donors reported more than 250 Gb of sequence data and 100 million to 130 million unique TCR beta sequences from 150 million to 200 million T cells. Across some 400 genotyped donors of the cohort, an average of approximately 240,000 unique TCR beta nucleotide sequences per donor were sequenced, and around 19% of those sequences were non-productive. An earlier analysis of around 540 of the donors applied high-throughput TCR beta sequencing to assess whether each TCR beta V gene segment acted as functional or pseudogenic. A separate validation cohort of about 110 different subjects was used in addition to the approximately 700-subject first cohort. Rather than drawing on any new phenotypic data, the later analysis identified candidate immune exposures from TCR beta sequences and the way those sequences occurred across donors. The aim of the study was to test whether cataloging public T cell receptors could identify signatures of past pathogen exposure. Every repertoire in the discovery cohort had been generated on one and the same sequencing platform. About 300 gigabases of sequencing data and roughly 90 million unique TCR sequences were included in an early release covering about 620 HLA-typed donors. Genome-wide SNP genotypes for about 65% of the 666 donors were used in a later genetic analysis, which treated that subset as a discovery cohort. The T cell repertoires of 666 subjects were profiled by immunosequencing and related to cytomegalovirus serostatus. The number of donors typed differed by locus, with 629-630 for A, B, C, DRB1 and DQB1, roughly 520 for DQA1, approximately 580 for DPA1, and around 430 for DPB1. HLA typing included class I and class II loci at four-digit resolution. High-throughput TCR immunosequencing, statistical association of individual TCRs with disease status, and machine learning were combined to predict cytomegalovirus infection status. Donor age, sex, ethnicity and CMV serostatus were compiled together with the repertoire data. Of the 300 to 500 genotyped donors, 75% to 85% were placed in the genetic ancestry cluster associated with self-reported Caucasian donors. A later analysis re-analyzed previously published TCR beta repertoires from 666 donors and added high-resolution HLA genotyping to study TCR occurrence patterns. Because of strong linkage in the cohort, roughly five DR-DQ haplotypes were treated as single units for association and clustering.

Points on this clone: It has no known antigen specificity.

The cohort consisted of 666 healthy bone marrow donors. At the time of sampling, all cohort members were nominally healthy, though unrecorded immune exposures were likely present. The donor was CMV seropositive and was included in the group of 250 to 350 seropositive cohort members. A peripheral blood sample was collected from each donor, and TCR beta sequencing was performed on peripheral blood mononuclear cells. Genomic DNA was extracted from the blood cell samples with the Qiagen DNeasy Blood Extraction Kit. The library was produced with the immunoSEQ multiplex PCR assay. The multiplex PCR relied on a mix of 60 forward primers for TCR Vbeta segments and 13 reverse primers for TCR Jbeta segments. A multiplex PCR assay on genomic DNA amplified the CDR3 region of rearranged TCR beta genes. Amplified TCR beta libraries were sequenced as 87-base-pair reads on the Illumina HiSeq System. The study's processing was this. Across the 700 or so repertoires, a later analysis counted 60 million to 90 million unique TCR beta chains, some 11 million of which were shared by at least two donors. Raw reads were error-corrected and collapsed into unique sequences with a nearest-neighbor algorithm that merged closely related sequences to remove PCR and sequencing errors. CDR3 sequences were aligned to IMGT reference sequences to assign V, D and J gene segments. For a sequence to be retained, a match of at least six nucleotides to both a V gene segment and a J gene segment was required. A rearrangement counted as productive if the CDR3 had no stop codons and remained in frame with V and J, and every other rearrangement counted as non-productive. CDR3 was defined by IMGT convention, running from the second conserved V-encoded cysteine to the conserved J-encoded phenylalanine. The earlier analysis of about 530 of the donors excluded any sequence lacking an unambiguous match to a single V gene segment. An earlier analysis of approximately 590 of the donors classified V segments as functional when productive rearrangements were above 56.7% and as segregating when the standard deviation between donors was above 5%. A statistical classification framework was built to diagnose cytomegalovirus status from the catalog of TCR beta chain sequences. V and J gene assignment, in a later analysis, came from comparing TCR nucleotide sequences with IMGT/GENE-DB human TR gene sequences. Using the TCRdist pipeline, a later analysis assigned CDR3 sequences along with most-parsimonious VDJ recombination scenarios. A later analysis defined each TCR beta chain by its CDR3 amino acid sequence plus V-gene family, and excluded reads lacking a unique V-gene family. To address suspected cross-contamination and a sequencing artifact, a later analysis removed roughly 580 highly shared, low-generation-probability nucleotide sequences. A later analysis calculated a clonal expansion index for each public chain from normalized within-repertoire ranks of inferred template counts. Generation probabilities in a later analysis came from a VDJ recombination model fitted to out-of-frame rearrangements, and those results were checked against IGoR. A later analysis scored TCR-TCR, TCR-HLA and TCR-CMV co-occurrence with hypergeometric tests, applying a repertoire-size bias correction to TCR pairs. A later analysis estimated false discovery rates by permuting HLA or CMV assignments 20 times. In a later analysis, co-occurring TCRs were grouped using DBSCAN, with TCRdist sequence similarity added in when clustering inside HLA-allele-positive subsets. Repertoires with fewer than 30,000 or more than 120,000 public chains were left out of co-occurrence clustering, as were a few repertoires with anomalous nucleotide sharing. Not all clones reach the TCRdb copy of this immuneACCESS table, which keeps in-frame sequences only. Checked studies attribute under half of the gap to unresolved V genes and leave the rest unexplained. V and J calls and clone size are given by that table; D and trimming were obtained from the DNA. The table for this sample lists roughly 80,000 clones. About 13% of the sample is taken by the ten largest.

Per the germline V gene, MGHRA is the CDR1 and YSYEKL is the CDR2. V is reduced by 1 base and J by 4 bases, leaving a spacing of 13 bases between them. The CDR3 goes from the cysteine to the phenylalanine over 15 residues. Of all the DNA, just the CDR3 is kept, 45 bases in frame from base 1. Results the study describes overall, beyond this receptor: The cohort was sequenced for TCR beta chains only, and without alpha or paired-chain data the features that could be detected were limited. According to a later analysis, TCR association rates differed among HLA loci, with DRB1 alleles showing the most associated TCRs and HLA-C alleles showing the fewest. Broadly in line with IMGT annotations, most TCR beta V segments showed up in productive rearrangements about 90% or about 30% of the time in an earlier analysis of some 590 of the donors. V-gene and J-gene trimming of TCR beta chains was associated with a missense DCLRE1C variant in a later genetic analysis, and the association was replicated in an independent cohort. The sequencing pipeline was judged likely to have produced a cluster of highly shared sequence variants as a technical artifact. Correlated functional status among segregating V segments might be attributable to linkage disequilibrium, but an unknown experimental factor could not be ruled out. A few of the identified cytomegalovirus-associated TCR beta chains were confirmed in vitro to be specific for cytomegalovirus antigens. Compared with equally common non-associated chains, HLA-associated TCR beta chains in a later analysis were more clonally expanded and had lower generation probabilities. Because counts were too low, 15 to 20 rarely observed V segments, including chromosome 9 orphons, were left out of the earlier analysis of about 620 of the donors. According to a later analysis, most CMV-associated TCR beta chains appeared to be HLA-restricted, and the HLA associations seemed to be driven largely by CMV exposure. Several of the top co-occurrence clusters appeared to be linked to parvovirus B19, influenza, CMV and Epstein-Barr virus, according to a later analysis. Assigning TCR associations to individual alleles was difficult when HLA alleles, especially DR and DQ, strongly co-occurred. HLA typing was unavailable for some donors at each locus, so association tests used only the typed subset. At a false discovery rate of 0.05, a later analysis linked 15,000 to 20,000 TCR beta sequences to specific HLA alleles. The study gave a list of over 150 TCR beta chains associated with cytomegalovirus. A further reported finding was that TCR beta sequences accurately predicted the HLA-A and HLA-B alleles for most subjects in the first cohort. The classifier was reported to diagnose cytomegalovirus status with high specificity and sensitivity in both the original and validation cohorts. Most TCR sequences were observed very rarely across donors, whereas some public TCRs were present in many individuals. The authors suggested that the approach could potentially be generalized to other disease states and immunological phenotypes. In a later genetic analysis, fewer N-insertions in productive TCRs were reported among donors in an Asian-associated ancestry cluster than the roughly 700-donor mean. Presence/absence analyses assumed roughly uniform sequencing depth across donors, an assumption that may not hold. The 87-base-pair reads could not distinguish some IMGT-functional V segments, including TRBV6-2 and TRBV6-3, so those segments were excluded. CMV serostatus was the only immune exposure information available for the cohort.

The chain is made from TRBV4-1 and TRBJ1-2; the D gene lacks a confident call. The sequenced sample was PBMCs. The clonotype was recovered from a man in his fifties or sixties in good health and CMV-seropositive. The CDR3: CASSQGHLIPYGYTF. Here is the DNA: TGCGCCAGCAGCCAAGGACACCTAATTCCCTATGGCTACACCTTC.